This TCR beta chain comes out of a study of blood T cell repertoires in COVID-19. Trimming cost V 1 base and J 8 bases, with 14 bases left between them. The CDR3 runs to 15 residues. Only in-frame clones appear in the TCRdb table, and some are missing; sequencing was by immunoSEQ multiplex PCR. The sample records approximately 300,000 clones, just under 90% being singletons. The chain joins TRBV23-1 to TRBJ1-4; a weak D match, TRBD1 (5 bases). TRBV23-1 is sorted into the ORF group, with uncertain function. The TCR was taken from a woman aged 40 to 50 with acute or convalescent COVID-19. The source material was peripheral blood. In DNA, the CDR3 is TGCGCCAGCAGTCAATGTACCAGGGTAGGCGAAAAACTGTTTTTT. It translates to CASSQCTRVGEKLFF.